Shown below are 27 T cell receptor beta chains from a single sample sequenced in a study of shared clonotypes between healthy human individuals. Measured with immunoSEQ multiplex PCR; TCRdb has only the in-frame clones, and not every one. The sample lists a few million clones, roughly 92% occurring once. Sequenced input: naive CD4+ T cells sorted from blood. Subset here: CD45RA+ positively selected. These TCRs come from a man between 18 and 35 years old in good health.

The chain carries TRBV19 and TRBJ2-3; unclear D gene. This CDR3 is 13 amino acids long. Germline CDR1 and CDR2: LNHDA and SQIVND (reference sequence). V was trimmed by 5 bases and J by 2 bases, leaving 8 bases between them. CDR3 nucleotide sequence: TGTGCCAGTAGTCCGATTTACACAGATACGCAGTATTTT. Translation: CASSPIYTDTQYF.

In its sample, this clone was seen once. V gene TRBV30 combines with J gene TRBJ2-7; D possibly uses TRBD1 or TRBD2 (5 bases each). Germline values: CDR1 GTSNPN, CDR2 SVGIG (reference sequence). This CDR3 is built from 12 residues. V was trimmed by 3 bases and J by 8 bases, leaving 14 bases between them. This chain's CDR3 is CAWSGDPFQQYF. The CDR3 DNA reads TGTGCCTGGAGCGGGGACCCCTTCCAGCAGTACTTC.

This chain joins TRBV19 and TRBJ1-1, with no clear D. The ends were cut back, 5 bases at V and 1 base at J, with 5 bases in the middle. Germline assignment: CDR1 LNHDA and CDR2 SQIVND (reference sequence). CDR3 length: 12 residues. The CDR3 here is CASSPGNTEAFF. For the CDR3, the DNA is TGTGCCAGTAGTCCCGGGAACACTGAAGCTTTCTTT.

The V and J genes are TRBV2 and TRBJ1-1; 8 bases agree with TRBD1. The CDR3 length is 13 residues. Germline values: CDR1 SNHLY, CDR2 FYNNEI. V lost 5 bases and J lost 8; bases outside the gene matches: 7. Here the CDR3 reads CASSSQGVTEAFF. CDR3 DNA sequence: TGTGCCAGCAGTTCACAGGGGGTGACCGAAGCTTTCTTT.

The chain combines TRBV2 with TRBJ2-3; 10 bases are a match to TRBD2. The CDR3 extends over 17 amino acids. Unmatched junction bases numbered 13, after V lost 6 bases and J lost 4 bases. CDR1 is SNHLY, CDR2 FYNNEI, per germline. CDR3 sequence: CASSPIGLAEGADTQYF. The DNA of the CDR3 is TGTGCCAGCAGCCCTATAGGACTAGCGGAGGGGGCAGATACGCAGTATTTT. The variable domain in full, with the rest retrieved from reference TRBV2 and TRBJ2-3, is EPEVTQTPSHQVTQMGQEVILRCVPISNHLYFYWYRQILGQKVEFLVSFYNNEISEKSEIFDDQFSVERPDGSNFTLKIRSTKLEDSAMYFCASSPIGLAEGADTQYFGPGTRLTVL.

The rearrangement uses TRBV6-5 and TRBJ2-6, with D uncertain. Trimming pared 6 bases from V and 0 bases from J, leaving 6 bases between. The germline CDR1 and CDR2 sequences are MNHEY and SVGAGI. The CDR3 sequence is 14 residues long. The CDR3 sequence: CASSWDSGANVLTF. The CDR3, as DNA: TGTGCCAGCAGCTGGGACTCTGGGGCCAACGTCCTGACTTTC.

The V and J genes are TRBV14 and TRBJ2-7; D gene ambiguous. V was pared by 1 base and J by 8 bases, with 6 bases between. Germline lookup yields CDR1 SGHDN and CDR2 FVKESK. The CDR3 covers 11 residues. CDR3 sequence (DNA): TGTGCCAGCAGCCAAGTCGGCAAGCAGTACTTC. Translated, it gives CASSQVGKQYF.

This chain links TRBV28 with TRBJ2-2; D gene unclear. The V and J ends lost 1 base and 5 bases respectively, with 8 bases between them. Germline-derived CDR1 and CDR2 are MDHEN and SYDVKM. The CDR3 loop spans 14 amino acids. CDR3 DNA sequence: TGTGCCAGCAGTTTATACCTAGGAACCGGGGAGCTGTTTTTT. Amino acid sequence: CASSLYLGTGELFF.

In its sample, this clone was seen once. The chain is built from TRBV2 and TRBJ1-2, with 9 bases that match TRBD1. The germline V gene encodes CDR1 SNHLY and CDR2 FYNNEI. The CDR3 covers 14 residues. V lost 5 bases to trimming and J lost 4 bases; unmatched junction nucleotides: 5. The CDR3 DNA reads as TGTGCCAGCAGTACACAGGGGGCCATCTATGGCTACACCTTC. Protein product: CASSTQGAIYGYTF.

J is TRBJ1-5 and V is TRBV6-6; D gene unclear. Per the germline V gene, CDR1 is MNHNY and CDR2 is SVGAGI (reference sequence). V lost 6 bases and J lost 2, with 17 bases in between. CDR3 length: 16 residues. The CDR3 protein is CASSPRGGKGNQPQHF. In nucleotides, the CDR3 is TGTGCCAGCAGCCCACGGGGAGGCAAAGGCAATCAGCCCCAGCATTTT.

The chain joins TRBV7-2 to TRBJ1-3; TRBD1 aligns across 7 bases. The CDR3 is 15 amino acids. From germline, CDR1 is SGHTA and CDR2 FQGNSA. The ends lost 2 bases at V and 3 bases at J; junction bases unmatched: 4. CDR3 nucleotides: TGTGCCAGCAGCTTAAGGGGGCTAGTTGGAAACACCATATATTTT. Amino acids: CASSLRGLVGNTIYF.

V usage is TRBV7-9 and J usage is TRBJ1-5, with D tentatively TRBD1 (6 bases). Germline V gives CDR1 SEHNR, CDR2 FQNEAQ (reference sequence). The CDR3 extends over 15 amino acids. V lost 1 base and J lost 7, with 14 bases in between. The CDR3 reads CASSLGRQGQQPQHF. The DNA of the CDR3 is TGTGCCAGCAGCTTAGGGCGGCAGGGACAACAGCCCCAGCATTTT.

J is TRBJ2-1 and V is TRBV7-2; 9 bases agree with TRBD2. The V segment lost 0 bases and the J segment 9 bases; nucleotides outside the gene matches: 3. The CDR3 loop spans 14 amino acids. Germline V gene data show CDR1 as SGHTA and CDR2 as FQGNSA. CDR3 DNA sequence: TGTGCCAGCAGCTTAGCTAGCGGGAGTGGTGAGCAGTTCTTC. Translating gives CASSLASGSGEQFF.

V and J are TRBV25-1 and TRBJ2-1; D is uncertain. The V gene lost 1 base and the J gene lost 0 bases, with 13 bases spanning the gap. Looked up from germline, CDR1 is MGHDK and CDR2 is SYGVNS. The CDR3 length is 17 residues. The CDR3 coding sequence is TGTGCCAGCAGTGAATCCCCCGGCAGCTACTCCTACAATGAGCAGTTCTTC. Translated, it gives CASSESPGSYSYNEQFF.

This chain uses TRBV11-2 with TRBJ2-3; 8 positions match TRBD2. The trim removed 4 bases at V and 2 bases at J, leaving 5 bases unmatched. The CDR3 totals 15 residues. The germline V gene has CDR1 SGHAT and CDR2 FQNNGV. Written as DNA, the CDR3 is TGTGCCAGCAGCTCCAGCGGGGGACCCACAGATACGCAGTATTTT. Residues: CASSSSGGPTDTQYF.

This rearrangement joins TRBV19 to TRBJ1-6, with D unresolved. Germline CDR1 reads LNHDA; CDR2 reads SQIVND (reference sequence). V dropped 4 bases and J dropped 5 bases, with 24 bases sitting between them. The CDR3 is 19 amino acids. The CDR3 DNA sequence: TGTGCCAGTAGTACCCCACCGTTATCTGGTTTTGAGAATAATTCACCCCTCCACTTT. Its protein product is CASSTPPLSGFENNSPLHF.

The chain uses TRBV7-2 and TRBJ2-7, with TRBD2 matching 7 bases. Germline V CDR1 and CDR2: SGHTA, FQGNSA. The V and J ends lost 6 bases and 2 bases, in that order; junction bases with no gene match: 10. CDR3 length: 15 residues. In DNA, the CDR3 is TGTGCCAGCAGAGAGTCTAGCGGAACCCCCTACGAGCAGTACTTC. Protein product: CASRESSGTPYEQYF.

For this clone: Other DNA sequences within the sample encode an identical CDR3. The chain has TRBV18 and TRBJ2-7, with D perhaps given as TRBD1 or TRBD2 (5 bases each). CDR1 and CDR2 (germline): KGHSH, LQKENI. Deletions cut 2 bases from V and 2 bases from J, with 10 bases between. The CDR3 length is 14 residues. The CDR3 bases are TGTGCCAGCTCACCAGGGGCGGGTGCCTACGAGCAGTACTTC. This translates into CASSPGAGAYEQYF. Using reference TRBV18 and TRBJ2-7 for the parts outside the CDR3, the full variable domain is NAGVMQNPRHLVRRRGQEARLRCSPMKGHSHVYWYRQLPEEGLKFMVYLQKENIIDESGMPKERFSAEFPKEGPSILRIQQVVRGDSAAYFCASSPGAGAYEQYFGPGTRLTVT.

Here the CDR3 reads CASSFTQGEGYTF. CDR3 DNA sequence: TGTGCCAGCAGCTTTACACAGGGGGAAGGCTACACCTTC. The chain employs TRBV7-9 and TRBJ1-2; 8 bases match TRBD1. The length of the CDR3 is 13 residues. V lost 3 bases, J lost 8 bases, and 5 bases stayed unmatched. Germline-derived CDR1 and CDR2 are SEHNR and FQNEAQ (reference sequence).

The chain employs TRBV21-1 and TRBJ2-7; the DNA was not used to check the table's D call, TRBD1. TRBV21-1 counts as a pseudogene. The CDR3 length is 12 residues. In DNA, the CDR3 is TGTGCCAGCAGGGGCTTCGCCTACGAGCAGTACTTC. Translating gives CASRGFAYEQYF.

Concerning this clone itself: Other DNA variants within this sample encode the same CDR3. The rearrangement uses TRBV2 and TRBJ2-6; perhaps TRBD1 as D (5 bases). The CDR3 extends over 14 amino acids. CDR1 and CDR2 (germline): SNHLY, FYNNEI. The V end lost 3 bases, the J end lost 4 bases, and 7 bases lay between the germline ends. Written as DNA, the CDR3 is TGTGCCAGCAGTGAGACAGCCGGGGCCAACGTCCTGACTTTC. Translation gives CASSETAGANVLTF.

This chain links TRBV27 with TRBJ2-7; 8 bases are a match to TRBD1. The junction had 13 bases not matched to a gene; V was cut back by 6 bases and J by 3 bases. This CDR3 has 16 residues. Per the germline V gene, CDR1 is MNHEY and CDR2 is SMNVEV (reference sequence). Written as DNA, the CDR3 is TGTGCCAGCAGCGCACAAGGACAGGGTCTTATCTACGAGCAGTACTTC. Protein: CASSAQGQGLIYEQYF.

In its sample, this clone was seen once. The rearrangement uses TRBV19 and TRBJ1-5; D remains unclear. Trimming took 7 bases from V and 4 from J, leaving 14 bases between them. The CDR3 is made up of 14 amino acids. Germline CDR1 is LNHDA and CDR2 is SQIVND (reference sequence). The DNA for the CDR3 is TGTGCCAGTAAGTCAGAACTGAGAAATCAGCCCCAGCATTTT. It codes for CASKSELRNQPQHF.

Remarks on this clone: The sample carries other DNA sequences with the same CDR3. The chain uses TRBV6-5 and TRBJ1-1; 8 nucleotides align to TRBD1. CDR3 size: 15 residues. V lost 3 bases to trimming and J lost 3 bases; unmatched junction nucleotides: 6. The germline gives CDR1 MNHEY, CDR2 SVGAGI. The DNA for the CDR3 is TGTGCCAGCAGTTATGGACAGGGCGGGTACACTGAAGCTTTCTTT. It is translated as CASSYGQGGYTEAFF.

This chain links TRBV7-9 with TRBJ2-7, with 10 bases identical to TRBD2. V dropped 1 base and J dropped 4; count of bases not matched to a gene: 4. The CDR3 runs 15 residues. Germline V gene sequence: CDR1 SEHNR, CDR2 FQNEAQ (reference sequence). The CDR3 reads CASSLVPSGGYEQYF. The CDR3, as DNA: TGTGCCAGCAGCTTAGTTCCTAGCGGGGGATACGAGCAGTACTTC.

V gene TRBV30 combines with J gene TRBJ1-4, with 8 bases aligning to TRBD1. There are 13 residues in the CDR3. Germline loops: CDR1 GTSNPN, CDR2 SVGIG (reference sequence). J lost 10 bases, V lost 2 bases, and 6 bases had no gene match. The CDR3 spells CAWSTQGEGKLFF. The CDR3 DNA follows: TGTGCCTGGAGTACACAGGGGGAAGGAAAACTGTTTTTT.

The chain recombines TRBV19 with TRBJ2-7, with 10 bases fitting TRBD2. The V gene's germline CDR1 is LNHDA and CDR2 SQIVND (reference sequence). The CDR3 spans 15 residues. Trimming cost V 5 bases and J 4 bases; bases outside gene matches: 8. CDR3 protein: CASSVTSGAGYEQYF. CDR3 bases: TGTGCCAGTAGTGTAACTAGCGGGGCGGGGTACGAGCAGTACTTC.